The 11 T cell receptor beta chains below all came from one sample that was sequenced in a study of CD8+CD57+ T cells in acquired aplastic anemia. Genomic DNA, serving as template, underwent TCR beta VDJ and CDR3 profiling. TCRdb redid the calling of the reads with MiXCR, one entry per CDR3 protein. The top ten hold under 35% of the sample, which has about 110,000 distinct CDR3 sequences, 40% to 60% seen once. Sequencing was performed on sorted CD4+, CD8+, or CD8+CD57+ T cells (not recorded which) from PBMCs. These receptors came from a human donor in good health, serving as a control.

The chain carries TRBV18 and TRBJ2-5; D is possibly TRBD2 (5 bases). The CDR3 sequence is 14 residues long. The V and J ends lost 4 bases and 2 bases respectively, with 11 bases between them. From germline, CDR1 is KGHSH and CDR2 LQKENI. In DNA form, the CDR3 reads TGTGCCAGCTCACTGACCTGGAGGCAAGAGACCCAGTACTTC. It yields the protein CASSLTWRQETQYF.

About this clonotype itself: Its ends do not fully match the called genes, so a read error is possible. V and J are TRBV18 and TRBJ2-3; D is uncertain. Germline values: CDR1 KGHSH, CDR2 LQKENI. The CDR3 has 14 residues. CDR3 nucleotides: TGTGCCGGCTCACCACCTTTTAGCACAGATACGCAGTATTTT. Encoded protein: CAGSPPFSTDTQYF.

This clonotype has just one count. The CDR3: CASSATGADTQYF. Written as DNA, the CDR3 is TGTGCCAGCAGCGCCACAGGCGCAGATACGCAGTATTTT. The genes are TRBV7-3 and TRBJ2-3; TRBD1 is a possible D gene (5 bases). This CDR3 is 13 amino acids long. V gave up 5 bases and J gave up 4 bases, with 10 bases separating them. Germline V gene sequence: CDR1 SGHTA, CDR2 FQGTGA.

V usage is TRBV25-1 and J usage is TRBJ2-7; 7 bases map to TRBD2. This CDR3 contains 14 residues. V gave up 4 bases and J gave up 2 bases; unmatched junction bases: 5. Looked up from germline, CDR1 is MGHDK and CDR2 is SYGVNS. The CDR3: CASSGGGGTYEQYF. The CDR3 DNA reads TGTGCCAGCAGTGGGGGGGGGGGGACCTACGAGCAGTACTTC.

V usage is TRBV15 and J usage is TRBJ2-1; D perhaps matches TRBD1 (5 bases). The V end was cut by 0 bases, the J end by 5 bases, with 17 bases between. The CDR3 length is 17 residues. CDR1 LNHNV and CDR2 YYDKDF come from the germline V gene (reference sequence). This CDR3 is CATSRDKGLGGHNEQFF. The CDR3, as DNA: TGTGCCACCAGCAGAGATAAGGGGTTAGGTGGACACAATGAGCAGTTCTTC.

This rearrangement joins TRBV20-1 to TRBJ1-1, with 7 bases aligning to TRBD1. Germline V lookup: CDR1 DFQATT, CDR2 SNEGSKA (reference sequence). The CDR3 runs 14 residues. The ends lost 0 bases at V and 3 bases at J; junction bases unmatched: 4. The CDR3 DNA is TGCAGTGCTAGAGAACCAGGGGGGGACACTGAAGCTTTCTTT. It encodes CSAREPGGDTEAFF.

This clonotype was counted many times. V is TRBV19 and J is TRBJ2-7, with no clear D. V dropped 10 bases and J dropped 0 bases, with 10 bases sitting between them. The CDR3 contains 12 residues. Per germline, CDR1 LNHDA and CDR2 SQIVND (reference sequence). The CDR3 bases are TGTGCCACCGCATTGAACTCCTACGAGCAGTACTTC. As protein: CATALNSYEQYF.

This clonotype showed up just a few times. The gene calls are TRBV20-1 and TRBJ1-2, with no clear D. Germline-derived CDR1 and CDR2 are DFQATT and SNEGSKA (reference sequence). The CDR3 consists of 12 residues. Trimming removed 5 bases from V and 4 bases from J, with 11 bases in between. The CDR3 reads CSAWTEFYGYTF. The CDR3 bases are TGCAGTGCTTGGACGGAGTTCTATGGCTACACCTTC.

This clonotype was observed a single time. The chain uses TRBV20-1 and TRBJ2-3; 9 bases map to TRBD2. Germline V gene sequence: CDR1 DFQATT, CDR2 SNEGSKA (reference sequence). CDR3 length: 14 amino acids. Trimming took 6 bases from V and 6 from J; bases not matched to a gene: 10. In DNA, the CDR3 is TGCAGTGCCCCTCCGGAGGCGGGGGGGGATACGCAGTATTTT. Protein: CSAPPEAGGDTQYF.

This clonotype has at least ten counts. V and J are TRBV6-4 and TRBJ1-5; weak D call: TRBD1 (5 bases). The V gene lost 8 bases and the J gene lost 2 bases, with 10 bases spanning the gap. The CDR3 runs 13 residues. CDR1 MRHNA and CDR2 SNTAGT come from the germline V gene. The chain's CDR3 is CASGWGGNQPQHF. The CDR3 DNA reads as TGTGCCAGCGGATGGGGGGGCAATCAGCCCCAGCATTTT.

The gene calls are TRBV2 and TRBJ2-7, with D possibly TRBD2 on 6 matching bases. The germline CDR1 and CDR2 sequences are SNHLY and FYNNEI. The germline V and J ends were trimmed by 6 bases and 2 bases, with 17 bases remaining between them. The CDR3 has 15 amino acids. This CDR3 is CASSVRAGNPYEQYF. Here the CDR3 DNA reads TGTGCCAGCAGCGTAAGGGCGGGGAATCCCTACGAGCAGTACTTC.